This section outlines one TCR beta chain sequence together with its context. The assay was immunoSEQ multiplex PCR, and TCRdb's table has in-frame clones only and misses some. This repertoire shows about 29,000 clones, around 90% found once; its top ten account for approximately 10%. The treatment: preoperative locoregional IRX-2 cytokine immunotherapy. The data were taken from a study of preoperative IRX-2 immunotherapy in early breast cancer. CDR1 is MNHEY, CDR2 SVGAGI, per germline. This CDR3 contains 15 residues. V lost 6 bases, J lost 3 bases, and 15 bases lay in between. This sample was taken from a patient treated with IRX-2 immunotherapy. V and J are TRBV6-5 and TRBJ1-3; TRBD1 might be the D (5 bases). The origin of this receptor is a human donor with breast cancer. The CDR3 reads CASRQERESGNTIYF. For the CDR3, the DNA is TGTGCCAGCAGACAGGAGAGAGAGAGTGGAAACACCATATATTTT.